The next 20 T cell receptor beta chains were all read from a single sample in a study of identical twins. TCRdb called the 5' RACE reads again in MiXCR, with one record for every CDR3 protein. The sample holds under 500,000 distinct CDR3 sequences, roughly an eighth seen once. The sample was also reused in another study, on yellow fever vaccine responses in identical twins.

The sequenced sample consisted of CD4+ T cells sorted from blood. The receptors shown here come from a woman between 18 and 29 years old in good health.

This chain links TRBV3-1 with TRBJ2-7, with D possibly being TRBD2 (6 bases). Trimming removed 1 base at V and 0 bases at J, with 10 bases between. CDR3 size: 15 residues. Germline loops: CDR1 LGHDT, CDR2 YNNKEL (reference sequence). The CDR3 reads CASSQVAGSSYEQYF. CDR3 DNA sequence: TGTGCCAGCAGCCAAGTGGCCGGGAGCTCCTACGAGCAGTACTTC.

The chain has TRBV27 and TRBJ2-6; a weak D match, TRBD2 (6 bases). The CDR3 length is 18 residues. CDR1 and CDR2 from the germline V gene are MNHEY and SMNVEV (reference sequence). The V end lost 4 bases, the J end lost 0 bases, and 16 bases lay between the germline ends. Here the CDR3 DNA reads TGTGCCAGCAGTTGGTTGAGCGGGCTAAGCTCTGGGGCCAACGTCCTGACTTTC. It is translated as CASSWLSGLSSGANVLTF. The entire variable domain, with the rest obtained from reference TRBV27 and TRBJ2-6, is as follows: EAQVTQNPRYLITVTGKKLTVTCSQNMNHEYMSWYRQDPGLGLRQIYYSMNVEVTDKGDVPEGYKVSRKEKRNFPLILESPSPNQTSLYFCASSWLSGLSSGANVLTFGAGSRLTVL.

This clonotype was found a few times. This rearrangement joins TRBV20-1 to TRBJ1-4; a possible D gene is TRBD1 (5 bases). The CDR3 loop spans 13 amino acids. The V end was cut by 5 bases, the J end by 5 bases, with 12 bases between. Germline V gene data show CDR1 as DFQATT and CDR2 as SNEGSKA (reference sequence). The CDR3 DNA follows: TGCAGTGCTGTCAAGACAGAGAATGAAAAACTGTTTTTT. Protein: CSAVKTENEKLFF.

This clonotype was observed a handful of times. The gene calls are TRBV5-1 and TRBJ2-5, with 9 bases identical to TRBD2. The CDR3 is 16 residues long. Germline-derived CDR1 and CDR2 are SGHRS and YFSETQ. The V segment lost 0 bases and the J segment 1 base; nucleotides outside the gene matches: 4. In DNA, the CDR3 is TGCGCCAGCAGCTTGGTGGTAGCGGGGGCCCAAGAGACCCAGTACTTC. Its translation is CASSLVVAGAQETQYF.

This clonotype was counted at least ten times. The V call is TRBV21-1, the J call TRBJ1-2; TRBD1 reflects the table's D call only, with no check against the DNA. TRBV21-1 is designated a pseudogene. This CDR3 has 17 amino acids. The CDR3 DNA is TGTGCCAGCAGCCCTCCAGCCGGGACAGGGGGCAACTATGGCTACACCTTC. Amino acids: CASSPPAGTGGNYGYTF.

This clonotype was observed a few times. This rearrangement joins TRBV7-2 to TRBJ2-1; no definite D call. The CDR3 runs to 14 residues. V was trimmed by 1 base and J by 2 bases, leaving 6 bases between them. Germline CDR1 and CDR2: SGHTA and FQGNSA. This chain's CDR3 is CASSLELAYNEQFF. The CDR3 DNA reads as TGTGCCAGCAGCTTAGAACTTGCCTACAATGAGCAGTTCTTC.

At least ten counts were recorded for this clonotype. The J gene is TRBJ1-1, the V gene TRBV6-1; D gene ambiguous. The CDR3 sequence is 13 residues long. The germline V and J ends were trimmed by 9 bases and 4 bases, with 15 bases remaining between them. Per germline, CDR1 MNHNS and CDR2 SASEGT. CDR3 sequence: CASMTVRGTEAFF. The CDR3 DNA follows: TGTGCCAGTATGACCGTTCGGGGCACTGAAGCTTTCTTT.

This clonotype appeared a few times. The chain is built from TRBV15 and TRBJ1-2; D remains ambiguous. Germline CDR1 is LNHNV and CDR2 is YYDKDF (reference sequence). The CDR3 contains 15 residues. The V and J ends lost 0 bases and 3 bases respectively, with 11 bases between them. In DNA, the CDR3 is TGTGCCACCAGCAGAGATACTAATGCTCACTATGGCTACACCTTC. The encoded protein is CATSRDTNAHYGYTF.

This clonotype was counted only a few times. CDR3 residues: CASSGRAANTEAFF. The CDR3 DNA follows: TGTGCCAGCAGCGGCCGGGCTGCGAACACTGAAGCTTTCTTT. This chain links TRBV7-9 with TRBJ1-1; no firm D call. Germline lookup yields CDR1 SEHNR and CDR2 FQNEAQ (reference sequence). The CDR3 length is 14 residues. Between the trimmed V and J ends, which lost 5 bases and 1 base, there was a span of 11 bases.

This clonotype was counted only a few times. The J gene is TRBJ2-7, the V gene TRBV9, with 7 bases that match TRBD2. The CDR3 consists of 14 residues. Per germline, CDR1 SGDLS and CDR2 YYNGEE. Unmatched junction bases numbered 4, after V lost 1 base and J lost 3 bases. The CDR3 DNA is TGTGCCAGCAGCGTAACGTCTAGCGGCTACGAGCAGTACTTC. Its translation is CASSVTSSGYEQYF.

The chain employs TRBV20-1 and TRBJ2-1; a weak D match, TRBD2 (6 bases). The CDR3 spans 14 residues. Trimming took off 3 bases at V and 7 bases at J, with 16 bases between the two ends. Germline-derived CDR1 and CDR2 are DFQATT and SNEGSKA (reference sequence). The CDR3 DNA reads TGCAGTGCTAGCTCTTGGGTAGGGAGGAATGAGCAGTTCTTC. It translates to CSASSWVGRNEQFF.

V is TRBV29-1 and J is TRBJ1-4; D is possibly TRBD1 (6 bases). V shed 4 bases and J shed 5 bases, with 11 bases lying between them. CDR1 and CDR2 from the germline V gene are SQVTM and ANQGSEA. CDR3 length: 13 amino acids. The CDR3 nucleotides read TGCAGCGTTGTGGGCCAGGGGAATGAAAAACTGTTTTTT. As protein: CSVVGQGNEKLFF.

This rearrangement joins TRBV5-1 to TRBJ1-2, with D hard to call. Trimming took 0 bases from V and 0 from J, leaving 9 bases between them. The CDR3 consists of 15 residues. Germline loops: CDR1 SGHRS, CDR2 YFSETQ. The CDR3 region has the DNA TGCGCCAGCAGCTTGGCGGCGACACCTAACTATGGCTACACCTTC. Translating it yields CASSLAATPNYGYTF.

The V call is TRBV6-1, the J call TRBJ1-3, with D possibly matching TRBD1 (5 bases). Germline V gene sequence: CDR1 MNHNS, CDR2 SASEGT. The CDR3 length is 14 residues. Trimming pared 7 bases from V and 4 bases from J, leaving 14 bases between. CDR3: CASTISGSGNTIYF. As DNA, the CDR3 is TGTGCCAGCACCATATCAGGGTCGGGAAACACCATATATTTT.

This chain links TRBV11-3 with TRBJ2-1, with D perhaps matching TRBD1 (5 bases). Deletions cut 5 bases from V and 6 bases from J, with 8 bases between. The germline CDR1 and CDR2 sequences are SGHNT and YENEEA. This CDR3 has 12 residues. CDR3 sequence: CASSQGINEQFF. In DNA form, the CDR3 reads TGTGCCAGCAGCCAGGGAATCAATGAGCAGTTCTTC.

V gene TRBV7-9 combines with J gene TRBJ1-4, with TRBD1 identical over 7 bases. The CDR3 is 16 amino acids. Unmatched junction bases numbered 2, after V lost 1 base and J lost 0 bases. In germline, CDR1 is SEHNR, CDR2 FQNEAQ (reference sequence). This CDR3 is CASSLGDRPTNEKLFF. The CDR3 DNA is TGTGCCAGCAGCTTAGGGGACAGACCAACTAATGAAAAACTGTTTTTT.

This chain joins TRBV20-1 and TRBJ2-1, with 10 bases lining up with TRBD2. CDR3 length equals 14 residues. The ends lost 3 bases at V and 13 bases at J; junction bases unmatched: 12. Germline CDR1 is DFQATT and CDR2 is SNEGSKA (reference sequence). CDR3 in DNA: TGCAGTGCTAGTCCGGGACTAGCGACATTGCCTCAGTTCTTC. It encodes CSASPGLATLPQFF.

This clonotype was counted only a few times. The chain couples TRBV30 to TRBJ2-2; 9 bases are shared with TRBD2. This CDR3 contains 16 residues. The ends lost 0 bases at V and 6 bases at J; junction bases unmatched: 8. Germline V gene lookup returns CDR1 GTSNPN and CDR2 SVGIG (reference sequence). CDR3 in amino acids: CAWSVQMIAGAGELFF. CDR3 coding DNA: TGTGCCTGGAGTGTACAGATGATAGCGGGAGCCGGGGAGCTGTTTTTT.

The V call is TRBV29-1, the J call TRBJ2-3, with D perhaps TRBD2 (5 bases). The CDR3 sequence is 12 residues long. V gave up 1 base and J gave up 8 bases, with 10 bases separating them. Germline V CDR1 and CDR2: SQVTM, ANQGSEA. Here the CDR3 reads CSVEAGKGTQYF. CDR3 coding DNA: TGCAGCGTTGAAGCGGGGAAAGGTACGCAGTATTTT.

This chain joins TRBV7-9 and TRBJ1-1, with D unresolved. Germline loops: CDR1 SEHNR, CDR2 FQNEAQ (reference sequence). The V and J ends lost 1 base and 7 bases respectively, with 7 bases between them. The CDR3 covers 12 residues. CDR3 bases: TGTGCCAGCAGCTTAGTATCTCATGAAGCTTTCTTT. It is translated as CASSLVSHEAFF.